This record covers a single T cell receptor (beta chain). This receptor's antigen is unknown. Base qualities are not provided; no much larger clone lies one nucleotide away. This specimen comes from a study of Ad26.COV2.S vaccination and SARS-CoV-2 variants (dated by TCRdb to the early 2020s). A note on the overall study: Vaccine-arm donors were drawn from COV1001, a multicentre, randomized, double-blind, placebo-controlled phase I-IIa trial of Ad26.COV2.S in healthy adults. Ad26.COV2.S was given intramuscularly at 5x10^10 or 1x10^11 viral particles, as a single shot or as two shots 56 days apart. Sequencing of the TCRbeta repertoire served to evaluate the specificity and breadth of SARS-CoV-2-reactive T cell receptors following Ad26.COV2.S vaccination. A total of some 30 samples were included in the TCR-sequenced set, comprising some 20 Ad26.COV2.S vaccine recipients, 5 placebo recipients and 8 SARS-CoV-2 convalescent individuals. Trial participants were randomized into five groups of five, in which low-dose or high-dose Ad26.COV2.S was given once or twice, or placebo was given on both occasions. Throughout the experiments and outcome assessment, investigators stayed blinded to trial group allocation.

The meaning of the sample's treatment or condition label: roughly 19 received Ad26.COV2.S at low or high dose, single or two shots; roughly five received placebo; per-sample allocation not given. Repertoires of vaccine and placebo recipients were sequenced from samples collected on day 63 after the first injection. Between 29 July and 7 August 2020, Cohort 1b enrolled around 24 adults aged 18-55 years at one site in Boston, USA. Ad26.COV2.S was a replication-incompetent adenovirus type 26 vector that expressed a prefusion-stabilized SARS-CoV-2 spike protein derived from the original Wuhan strain. Paper-wide results and their limitations: Non-spike TCR breadth was comparable between vaccine and placebo recipients, consistent with the vaccine containing only spike. The study was not powered for comparison of responses between vaccine doses or regimens. The authors noted that total T cell responses may have been underestimated by the TCR breadth and depth analyses. Ad26.COV2.S recipients had higher spike-specific TCR breadth than placebo recipients (P = 0.0014). Substantial breadth of spike-specific CD8+ and CD4+ T cell responses was reported after vaccination.

The immunoSEQ Assay was the method used to sequence TCRbeta CDR3 regions. After extraction, genomic DNA underwent amplification by bias-controlled multiplex PCR, followed by high-throughput sequencing. The study's own analysis went as follows. Collapsing and filtering of sequences were performed to quantify the absolute abundance of each unique TCRbeta CDR3 region. Usable DNA was measured by amplifying reference genes present in all nucleated cells, and TCRbeta template counts were normalized to that usable DNA to estimate T cell fraction. Repertoire TCRs were annotated as SARS-CoV-2-specific by exact matching of V gene, CDR3 amino acid sequence and J gene to a known reactive TCR set. The reference SARS-CoV-2 TCR set came from MIRA and was filtered for enrichment in COVID-19-positive ImmuneCODE repertoires, removing public or cross-reactive TCRs. Drawing on the MIRA antigens, annotated TCRs were analysed further at the level of specific ORF or position within ORF. Breadth was defined as the number of annotated unique rearrangements divided by the total number of unique productive rearrangements, and depth was defined as the summed frequency of the annotated unique rearrangements. Two-sided Wilcoxon rank-sum tests were used to compare TCR breadth between groups. The source is immuneACCESS, and TCRdb retained only in-frame sequences with V and J called. Part of the clones is not carried over; for the studies checked, unresolved V genes explain less than half of this, and the remainder is unexplained. That table supplies the V and J calls and clone size; D and trimming were determined from the DNA. In all, the sample holds about 400,000 clones, and around nine tenths of those were seen once. The ten largest clones add up to 3.5% of the sample.

From the cysteine through the phenylalanine, the CDR3 covers 15 amino acids. Left in the record is the CDR3 DNA by itself, 45 bases read in frame from the first base. CDR1 and CDR2 are read off the germline V gene as MRHNA and SNTAGT. Trimmed from V: 1 base; trimmed from J: 1 base; junction bases lacking a gene match: 2. Here the sequenced sample was peripheral blood, taken in a trial of Ad26.COV2.S vaccine versus placebo. This receptor was obtained from a person between 18 and 65 years old who received the Ad26.COV2.S COVID-19 vaccine or a placebo. The chain uses TRBV6-4 and TRBJ2-3; 7 bases in the junction line up with TRBD2. CDR3 sequence: CASSDWLAGTDTQYF. The sequence in DNA is TGTGCCAGCAGTGACTGGCTAGCGGGCACAGATACGCAGTATTTT.